This T cell receptor (beta chain) was recovered during a study of T cells after yellow fever vaccination (dated 2019 in TCRdb). About the investigation overall: The SMART-Seq v4 Ultra Low Input RNA kit was used to prepare libraries from fractions with low cell numbers. To track T-cell clones before and after primary and booster YFV17D yellow fever vaccination, bulk TCR alpha and beta repertoires were sequenced longitudinally. The cohort comprised two healthy male donors, one aged 18 to 30 and one aged 30 to 40 years. Blood was collected at multiple timepoints before and after primary and secondary immunization, and bulk PBMC replicates and cell subsets were isolated.

According to the study, the label for this sample's treatment or condition signals: live attenuated yellow fever vaccine strain. Two biological replicates of bulk PBMCs were collected at each blood-draw timepoint. PBMCs were isolated from peripheral blood using a standard Ficoll-Paque protocol. RNA was extracted with TriZol from bulk PBMCs, CD4 and CD8 fractions, and dextramer-positive and dextramer-negative fractions. Remarks on this clonotype: It lacks a known antigen. No much larger clone exists at a distance of one base, and base qualities are not known.

TCR cDNA was synthesized by 5'RACE template switching, through which a universal primer site and unique molecular identifiers were introduced. cDNA synthesis was primed from both the TCR alpha and TCR beta constant segments. Library amplification involved two PCR steps, and the second step added sample barcodes and sequencing adapters. Libraries were sequenced on Illumina HiSeq 2500 (2x100 bp) or NovaSeq (2x150 bp). Under the source paper's analysis protocol: MIGEC handled demultiplexing of reads and collapsing into UMI consensus sequences, while MiXCR performed V(D)J alignment. Vaccine-responding clonotypes were identified with edgeR using replicate PBMC samples, with FDR below 0.01 and a log2 fold change above 5 up to day 15 being required. Each bulk clonotype received a CD4 or CD8 identity based on whether the sequenced CD4 or CD8 repertoire contained that clonotype at higher abundance. TCRdb reprocessing: public reads trimmed at Q25 with fastp, clones called with MiXCR, in-frame beta chains kept. Each record represents a unique CDR3 protein, reported with the most common genes and DNA among its rows. The V and J calls reflect TCRdb's pipeline rather than the authors' work. The table for this sample lists 450,000 to 650,000 distinct CDR3 sequences; roughly 13% of them were counted only once. Jointly, the top ten make up 11% to 15% of the sample.

CDR1 and CDR2 were assigned from the germline V gene as MNHEY and SVGAGI. Measured from the cysteine to the phenylalanine, the CDR3 is 14 residues long. Only CDR3 DNA is held: 42 bases, read in frame from base 1. V sheds 2 bases and J sheds 8 bases, leaving 10 bases between their ends. Study-wide findings and limitations: Compared with the primary T-cell response, the secondary T-cell response was weaker but faster, peaking on day 5 rather than day 15. After the booster, most of the clones that had expanded following primary vaccination were detected again (just under 97% of CD4 and 88% of CD8), which suggests that memory was broadly maintained. A small fraction of clonotypes showed up in both the CD4 and CD8 compartments, probably as a result of convergent recombination. Computational filtering was required because FACS-sorted repertoires could contain abundant contaminating clonotypes from the bulk population. Because only a couple of donors were included in the study, the extent to which the findings can be generalized is limited.

The specimen was PBMCs, collected on the day of the yellow fever booster vaccination. This receptor was identified in a man aged 30 to 39 who received the YFV17D yellow fever vaccine. The chain is encoded by TRBV6-5 joined to TRBJ1-6; a weak D assignment points to TRBD1 (6 bases agree). The nucleotides are TGTGCCAGCAGTTACCGGGACAAGGATTCACCCCTCCACTTT. This yields the protein CASSYRDKDSPLHF.